This T cell receptor beta chain was sequenced in a study of shared clonotypes between healthy human individuals. About this clone: What it binds is not known.

CDR3 length: 14 residues. Germline values: CDR1 SGHRS, CDR2 YFSETQ. Losses at the gene ends were 3 bases for V and 5 bases for J; bases not matched to a gene: 6. Findings of the study overall: Larger estimated richness was generally recorded for naive subsets relative to memory subsets.

Evenly divided among several immunoSEQ plates was the genomic DNA of each subset. Profiled with immunoSEQ multiplex PCR; TCRdb holds only in-frame clones, not every one. This sample has 2 million to 2.5 million clones, with roughly 91% found just once. The naive CD8 subset, CD45RO-negative cells positively selected for CCR7, excluded terminally differentiated effector memory CD45RA+ cells. Sequencing used naive CD8+ T cells from PBMCs. The TCR was taken from a man aged 18 to 30 in good health. Some clones in this sample may be carry-over from other donors' samples. The chain carries TRBV5-1 and TRBJ2-7; 9 bases agree with TRBD1. CDR3 region: CASSSDRGGHEQYF. The CDR3 DNA is TGCGCCAGCAGCTCCGACAGGGGGGGCCACGAGCAGTACTTC.